These 11 T cell receptor beta chains originate from one sample sequenced in a study of blood T cell repertoires in COVID-19 (dated by TCRdb to 2020 to 2022). Libraries were prepared through the immunoSEQ multiplex PCR assay. As stored in TCRdb, this immuneACCESS dataset retains in-frame rearrangements with V and J assigned. A fraction of the clones does not appear; measured against another copy, unresolved V genes explain less than half of the discrepancy, and the remainder lacks a known reason. The sample includes about 160,000 clones, with around four fifths observed a single time. The ten largest clones add up to around 2.7% of the sample. Input material: peripheral blood. The receptors were sampled from a man in his 70s with acute or convalescent COVID-19.

This chain links TRBV5-6 with TRBJ2-5; possible D gene TRBD2, 6 bases. The CDR3 runs to 15 residues. The germline V gene has CDR1 SGHDT and CDR2 YYEEEE. The ends were cut back, 1 base at V and 4 bases at J, with 14 bases in the middle. CDR3: CASSLKFAGRETQYF. CDR3 bases: TGTGCCAGCAGCTTGAAGTTTGCGGGGCGAGAGACCCAGTACTTC.

This clone was recorded once. The chain uses TRBV4-2 and TRBJ2-1, with a possible D match to TRBD2 (5 bases). CDR1 is LGHNA and CDR2 is YNFKEQ in the germline V gene. Trimming shortened V by 2 bases and J by 4 bases, and 12 bases separated the two germline ends. This CDR3 spans 15 amino acids. The DNA of the CDR3 is TGTGCCAGCAGCCAAATGAGGGAGACTTACAATGAGCAGTTCTTC. It yields the protein CASSQMRETYNEQFF.

This sequence joins TRBV6-4 and TRBJ2-1, with TRBD2 matching over 8 bases. Germline V lookup: CDR1 MRHNA, CDR2 SNTAGT. The CDR3 is 16 residues long. After removal of 5 bases from V and 0 bases from J, the junction contained 6 bases not matched to a gene. The CDR3 spells CASSLSSGFSYNEQFF. The CDR3 nucleotides are TGTGCCAGCAGTTTGTCTAGCGGGTTCTCCTACAATGAGCAGTTCTTC.

This clone was seen a few times. The chain has TRBV27 and TRBJ2-2; perhaps TRBD1 as D (6 bases). This CDR3 contains 14 residues. The germline CDR1 and CDR2 sequences are MNHEY and SMNVEV (reference sequence). Trimming removed 5 bases from V and 4 bases from J, with 11 bases in between. The CDR3 DNA follows: TGTGCCAGCAGTGGCGCCAGGGGCACCGGGGAGCTGTTTTTT. It is translated as CASSGARGTGELFF.

In this sample, this clone turned up many times. The chain has TRBV19 and TRBJ1-2; unclear D gene. The CDR3 sequence is 15 residues long. In germline, CDR1 is LNHDA, CDR2 SQIVND (reference sequence). The V end was cut by 3 bases, the J end by 3 bases, with 14 bases between. CDR3 sequence reads: CASSIAPAQDYGYTF. DNA for the CDR3: TGTGCCAGTAGTATCGCTCCGGCCCAGGACTATGGCTACACCTTC.

The V gene is TRBV5-8, the J gene TRBJ1-5; weak D call: TRBD1 (6 bases). The V gene's germline CDR1 is SGHTS and CDR2 YDEGEE. The CDR3 covers 13 residues. V was clipped by 9 bases and J by 7 bases, with 17 bases between them. The CDR3 here is CATKRGGGQPQHF. DNA of the CDR3: TGTGCCACCAAGAGGGGGGGCGGGCAGCCCCAGCATTTT.

The genes are TRBV19 and TRBJ2-5, with TRBD1 identical over 9 bases. V was pared by 4 bases and J by 5 bases, with 8 bases of the junction left unmatched. The germline CDR1 and CDR2 sequences are LNHDA and SQIVND (reference sequence). CDR3 length: 15 residues. This chain's CDR3 is CASSKDRGRGETQYF. The CDR3 DNA sequence: TGTGCCAGTAGTAAGGACAGGGGTAGGGGGGAGACCCAGTACTTC.

The V call is TRBV27, the J call TRBJ1-2; 10 nucleotides agree with TRBD1. V was clipped by 3 bases and J by 2 bases; unmatched bases: 3. The CDR3 totals 15 residues. CDR1 is MNHEY and CDR2 is SMNVEV in the germline V gene (reference sequence). The CDR3 region is CASSLTGGLNYGYTF. The DNA for the CDR3 is TGTGCCAGCAGTTTGACAGGGGGCCTGAACTATGGCTACACCTTC.

This chain joins TRBV6-4 and TRBJ2-7, with D possibly matching TRBD1 (6 bases). V shed 8 bases and J shed 3 bases, with 17 bases lying between them. Germline CDR1 reads MRHNA; CDR2 reads SNTAGT. This CDR3 comprises 14 residues. The DNA of the CDR3 is TGTGCCAGCGCCTCTCAGACAGGTAGCTACGAGCAGTACTTC. This sequence encodes CASASQTGSYEQYF.

V and J are TRBV12-3 or TRBV12-4 and TRBJ2-6; D might be TRBD1 (5 bases). This CDR3 is built from 12 residues. V was cut by 5 bases and J by 15 bases, with 14 bases left in between. The CDR3 protein is CASSTWGLPLTF. The CDR3 nucleotides read TGTGCCAGCAGTACCTGGGGCCTCCCCCTGACTTTC.

J is TRBJ2-7 and V is TRBV19; 8 bases fit TRBD1. Germline assignment: CDR1 LNHDA and CDR2 SQIVND (reference sequence). With V trimmed by 4 bases and J by 0 bases, 8 bases remained unmatched. CDR3 size: 16 residues. The CDR3 region is CASSRESGQASYEQYF. The CDR3 coding sequence is TGTGCCAGTAGTAGGGAGTCGGGACAGGCCTCCTACGAGCAGTACTTC. Looking up the rest from reference TRBV19 and TRBJ2-7 gives the full variable domain: DGGITQSPKYLFRKEGQNVTLSCEQNLNHDAMYWYRQDPGQGLRLIYYSQIVNDFQKGDIAEGYSVSREKKESFPLTVTSAQKNPTAFYLCASSRESGQASYEQYFGPGTRLTVT.